This T cell receptor (beta chain) emerged from a study of a mutant IDH1 vaccine in newly diagnosed glioma. The study, taken as a whole, reports: Vaccination induced immune responses in 85% to 95% of patients.

Measured with immunoSEQ multiplex PCR; TCRdb has only the in-frame clones, and not every one. The table records tens of thousands of clones, about 81% of them present only once. This clone has a single count. The target antigen is unknown. V lost 4 bases, J lost 4 bases, and 13 bases lay in between. This CDR3 is built from 14 residues. Germline V gene sequence: CDR1 LNHDA, CDR2 SQIVND (reference sequence). Sample time point: week 47, end of study. Mutant IDH1 20-mer peptide, at 300 ug, made up each vaccine dose, with topical imiquimod. Patients underwent eight vaccinations, which took place in weeks 1, 3, 5, 7, 11, 15, 19 and 23.

The sample consisted of PBMCs, taken from a glioma patient whose treatment included an IDH1 peptide vaccine. This sequence originates from a woman aged 25-40 years with glioma. Some clones in this sample may be carry-over from other donors' samples. The gene calls are TRBV19 and TRBJ1-2; D remains ambiguous. CDR3 coding DNA: TGTGCCAGTAGTAGACCGGGAGAAGGCTATGGCTACACCTTC. It codes for CASSRPGEGYGYTF.